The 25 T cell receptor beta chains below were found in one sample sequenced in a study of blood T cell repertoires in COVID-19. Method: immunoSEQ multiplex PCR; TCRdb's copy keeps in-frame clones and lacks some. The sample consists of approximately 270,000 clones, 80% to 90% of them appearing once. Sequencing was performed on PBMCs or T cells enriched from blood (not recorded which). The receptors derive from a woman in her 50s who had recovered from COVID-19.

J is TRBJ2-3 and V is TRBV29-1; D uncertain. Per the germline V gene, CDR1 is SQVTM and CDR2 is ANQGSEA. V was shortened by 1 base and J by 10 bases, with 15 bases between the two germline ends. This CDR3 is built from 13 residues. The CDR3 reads CSVEGRAGSAQYF. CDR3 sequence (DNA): TGCAGCGTTGAAGGACGAGCAGGTTCCGCGCAGTATTTT.

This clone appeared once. CDR3 nucleotides: TGTGCCAGCAGCCGGACTAGTAGCGGGGGATACTACGAGCAGTACTTC. Translating it yields CASSRTSSGGYYEQYF. V usage is TRBV11-1 and J usage is TRBJ2-7; TRBD2 matches 9 bases. The J segment lost 3 bases and the V segment lost 5 bases, leaving 11 bases of the junction unmatched. The germline gives CDR1 SGHAT, CDR2 FQDESV (reference sequence). CDR3 length: 16 amino acids.

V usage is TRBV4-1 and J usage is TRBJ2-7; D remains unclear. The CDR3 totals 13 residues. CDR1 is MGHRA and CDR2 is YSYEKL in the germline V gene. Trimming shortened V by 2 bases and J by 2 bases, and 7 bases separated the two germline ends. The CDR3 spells CASSQSTAYEQYF. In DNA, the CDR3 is TGCGCCAGCAGCCAATCTACAGCCTACGAGCAGTACTTC.

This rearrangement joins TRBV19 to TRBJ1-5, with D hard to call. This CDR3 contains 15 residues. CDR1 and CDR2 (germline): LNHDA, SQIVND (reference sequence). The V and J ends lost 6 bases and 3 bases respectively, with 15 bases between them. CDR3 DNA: TGTGCCAGTAGAGGTCTGCAGGCCGACAATCAGCCCCAGCATTTT. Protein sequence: CASRGLQADNQPQHF. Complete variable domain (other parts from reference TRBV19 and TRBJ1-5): DGGITQSPKYLFRKEGQNVTLSCEQNLNHDAMYWYRQDPGQGLRLIYYSQIVNDFQKGDIAEGYSVSREKKESFPLTVTSAQKNPTAFYLCASRGLQADNQPQHFGDGTRLSIL.

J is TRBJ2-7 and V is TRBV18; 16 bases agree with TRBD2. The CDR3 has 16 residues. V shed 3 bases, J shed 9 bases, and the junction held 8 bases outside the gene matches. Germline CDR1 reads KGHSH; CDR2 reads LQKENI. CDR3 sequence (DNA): TGTGCCAGCTCACCTCCCGGGACTAGCGGGAGGGCCCGGCAGTACTTC. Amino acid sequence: CASSPPGTSGRARQYF. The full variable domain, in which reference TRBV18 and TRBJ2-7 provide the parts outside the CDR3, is NAGVMQNPRHLVRRRGQEARLRCSPMKGHSHVYWYRQLPEEGLKFMVYLQKENIIDESGMPKERFSAEFPKEGPSILRIQQVVRGDSAAYFCASSPPGTSGRARQYFGPGTRLTVT.

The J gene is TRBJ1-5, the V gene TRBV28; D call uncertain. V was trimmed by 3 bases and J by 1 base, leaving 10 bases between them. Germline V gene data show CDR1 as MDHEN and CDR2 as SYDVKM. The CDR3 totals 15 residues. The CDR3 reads CASSFSQASNQPQHF. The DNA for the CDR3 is TGTGCCAGCAGTTTTAGTCAGGCAAGCAATCAGCCCCAGCATTTT.

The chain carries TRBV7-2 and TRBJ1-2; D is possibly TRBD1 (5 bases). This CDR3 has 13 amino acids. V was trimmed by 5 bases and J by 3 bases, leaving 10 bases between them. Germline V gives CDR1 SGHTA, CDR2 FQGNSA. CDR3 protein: CASSPKTDYGYTF. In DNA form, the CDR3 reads TGTGCCAGCAGCCCCAAGACAGACTATGGCTACACCTTC.

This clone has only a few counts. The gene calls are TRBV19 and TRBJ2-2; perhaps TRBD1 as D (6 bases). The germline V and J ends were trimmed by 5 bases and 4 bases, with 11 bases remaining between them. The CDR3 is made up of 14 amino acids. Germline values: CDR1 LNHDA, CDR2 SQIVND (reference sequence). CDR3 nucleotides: TGTGCCAGTAGTTGGGCAGGGGCCACCGGGGAGCTGTTTTTT. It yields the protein CASSWAGATGELFF.

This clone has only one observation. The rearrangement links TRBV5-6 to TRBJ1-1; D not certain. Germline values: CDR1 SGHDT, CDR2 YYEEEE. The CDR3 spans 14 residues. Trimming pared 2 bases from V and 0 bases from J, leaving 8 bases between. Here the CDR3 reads CASSFGLMNTEAFF. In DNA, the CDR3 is TGTGCCAGCAGCTTTGGACTCATGAACACTGAAGCTTTCTTT.

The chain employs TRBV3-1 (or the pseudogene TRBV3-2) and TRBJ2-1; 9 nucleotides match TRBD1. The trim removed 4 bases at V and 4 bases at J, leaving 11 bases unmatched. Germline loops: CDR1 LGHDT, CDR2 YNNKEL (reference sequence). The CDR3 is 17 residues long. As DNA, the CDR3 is TGTGCCAGCAGCCTAAAGTTAACAGGGGGCGCGTACAATGAGCAGTTCTTC. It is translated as CASSLKLTGGAYNEQFF.

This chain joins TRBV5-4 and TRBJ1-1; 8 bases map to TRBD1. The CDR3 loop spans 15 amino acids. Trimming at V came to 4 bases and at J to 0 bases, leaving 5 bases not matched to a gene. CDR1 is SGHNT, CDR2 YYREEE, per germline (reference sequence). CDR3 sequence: CASSPPGQVNTEAFF. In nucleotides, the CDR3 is TGTGCCAGCAGCCCCCCGGGACAGGTGAACACTGAAGCTTTCTTT. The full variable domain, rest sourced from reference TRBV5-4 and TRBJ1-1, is ETGVTQSPTHLIKTRGQQVTLRCSSQSGHNTVSWYQQALGQGPQFIFQYYREEENGRGNFPPRFSGLQFPNYSSELNVNALELDDSALYLCASSPPGQVNTEAFFGQGTRLTVV.

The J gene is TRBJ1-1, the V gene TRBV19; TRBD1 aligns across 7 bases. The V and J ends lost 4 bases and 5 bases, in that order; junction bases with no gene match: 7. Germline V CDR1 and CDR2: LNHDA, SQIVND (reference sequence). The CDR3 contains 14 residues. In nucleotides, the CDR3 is TGTGCCAGTAGTAAGGGGACAGCCATTACTGAAGCTTTCTTT. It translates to CASSKGTAITEAFF. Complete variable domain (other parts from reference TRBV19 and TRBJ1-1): DGGITQSPKYLFRKEGQNVTLSCEQNLNHDAMYWYRQDPGQGLRLIYYSQIVNDFQKGDIAEGYSVSREKKESFPLTVTSAQKNPTAFYLCASSKGTAITEAFFGQGTRLTVV.

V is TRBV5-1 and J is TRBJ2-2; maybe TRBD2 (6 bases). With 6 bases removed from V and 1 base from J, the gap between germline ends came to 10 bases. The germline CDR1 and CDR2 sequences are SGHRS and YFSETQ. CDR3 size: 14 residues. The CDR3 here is CASTLEGNTGELFF. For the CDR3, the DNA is TGCGCCAGCACCCTGGAGGGGAACACCGGGGAGCTGTTTTTT.

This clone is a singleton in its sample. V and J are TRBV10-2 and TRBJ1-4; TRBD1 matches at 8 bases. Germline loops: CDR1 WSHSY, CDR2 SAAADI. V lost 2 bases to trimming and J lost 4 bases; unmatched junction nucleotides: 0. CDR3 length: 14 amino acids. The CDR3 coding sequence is TGCGCCAGCAGTGAGACAGGGGGTAATGAAAAACTGTTTTTT. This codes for CASSETGGNEKLFF.

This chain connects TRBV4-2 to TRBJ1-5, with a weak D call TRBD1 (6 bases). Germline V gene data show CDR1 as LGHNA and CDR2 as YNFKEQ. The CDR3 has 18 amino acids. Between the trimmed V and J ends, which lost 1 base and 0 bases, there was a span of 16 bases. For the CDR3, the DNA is TGTGCCAGCAGCCAAGTGTACGCCAGGGACACTAGCAATCAGCCCCAGCATTTT. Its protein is CASSQVYARDTSNQPQHF.

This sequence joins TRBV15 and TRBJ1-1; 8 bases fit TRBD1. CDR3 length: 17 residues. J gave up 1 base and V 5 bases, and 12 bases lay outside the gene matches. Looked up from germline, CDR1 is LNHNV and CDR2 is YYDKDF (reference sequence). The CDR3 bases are TGTGCCACCAGCCGCGAACCGGGACAGGCTTCGAACACTGAAGCTTTCTTT. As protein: CATSREPGQASNTEAFF.

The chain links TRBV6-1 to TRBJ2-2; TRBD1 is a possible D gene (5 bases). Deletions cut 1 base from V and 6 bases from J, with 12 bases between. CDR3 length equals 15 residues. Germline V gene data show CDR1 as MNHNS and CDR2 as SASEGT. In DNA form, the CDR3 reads TGTGCCAGCAGTGAAGAAGGGGATCTCCCCGGGGAGCTGTTTTTT. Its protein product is CASSEEGDLPGELFF.

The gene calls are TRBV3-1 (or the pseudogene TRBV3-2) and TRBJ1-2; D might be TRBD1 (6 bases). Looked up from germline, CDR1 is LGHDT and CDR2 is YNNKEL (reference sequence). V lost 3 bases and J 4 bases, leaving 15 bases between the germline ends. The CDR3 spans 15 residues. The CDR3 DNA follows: TGTGCCAGCAGCCAGACAACCGGGGGGGCCTATGGCTACACCTTC. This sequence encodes CASSQTTGGAYGYTF.

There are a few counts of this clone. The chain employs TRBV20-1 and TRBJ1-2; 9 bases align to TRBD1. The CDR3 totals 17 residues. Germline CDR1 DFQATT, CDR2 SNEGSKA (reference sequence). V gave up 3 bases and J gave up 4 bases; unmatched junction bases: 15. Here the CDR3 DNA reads TGCAGTGCTAGTGAAACAGGGGGCGGGCCCCTAGTCTATGGCTACACCTTC. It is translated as CSASETGGGPLVYGYTF.

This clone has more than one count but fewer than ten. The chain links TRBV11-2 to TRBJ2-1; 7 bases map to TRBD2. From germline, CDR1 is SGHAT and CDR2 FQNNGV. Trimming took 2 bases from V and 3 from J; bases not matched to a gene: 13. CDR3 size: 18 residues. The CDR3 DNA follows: TGTGCCAGCAGCTTAATCGTTCTGGAGACTAGCCGCTACAATGAGCAGTTCTTC. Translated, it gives CASSLIVLETSRYNEQFF.

CDR3 in DNA: TGTGCCACCAGTGACACTGTCGGTTCAGGGGAGCTGTTTTTT. This gives the protein CATSDTVGSGELFF. J is TRBJ2-2 and V is TRBV24-1, with unresolved D. Germline-derived CDR1 and CDR2 are KGHDR and SFDVKD. This CDR3 contains 14 residues. V gave up 4 bases and J gave up 8 bases, with 13 bases separating them.

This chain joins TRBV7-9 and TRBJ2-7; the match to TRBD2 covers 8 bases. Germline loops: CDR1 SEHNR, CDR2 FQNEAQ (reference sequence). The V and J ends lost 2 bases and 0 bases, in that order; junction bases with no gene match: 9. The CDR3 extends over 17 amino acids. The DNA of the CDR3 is TGTGCCAGCAGCTTACGGGCTAGCGGGCTCGGCTCCTACGAGCAGTACTTC. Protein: CASSLRASGLGSYEQYF. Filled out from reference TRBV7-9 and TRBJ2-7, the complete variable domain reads DTGVSQNPRHKITKRGQNVTFRCDPISEHNRLYWYRQTLGQGPEFLTYFQNEAQLEKSRLLSDRFSAERPKGSFSTLEIQRTEQGDSAMYLCASSLRASGLGSYEQYFGPGTRLTVT.

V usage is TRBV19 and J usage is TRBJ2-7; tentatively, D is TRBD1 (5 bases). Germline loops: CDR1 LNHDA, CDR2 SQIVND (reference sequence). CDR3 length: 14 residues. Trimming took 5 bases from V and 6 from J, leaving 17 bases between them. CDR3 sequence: CASSLRPGLSEQYF. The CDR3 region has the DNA TGTGCCAGTAGTTTGAGGCCAGGGTTAAGCGAGCAGTACTTC.

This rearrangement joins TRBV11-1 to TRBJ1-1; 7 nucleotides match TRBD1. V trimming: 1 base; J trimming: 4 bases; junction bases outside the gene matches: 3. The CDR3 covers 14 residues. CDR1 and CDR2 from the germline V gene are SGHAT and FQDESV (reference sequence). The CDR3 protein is CASSLGQGPTEAFF. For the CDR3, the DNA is TGTGCCAGCAGCTTAGGACAGGGCCCCACTGAAGCTTTCTTT. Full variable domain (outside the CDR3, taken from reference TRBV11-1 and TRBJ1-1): EAEVAQSPRYKITEKSQAVAFWCDPISGHATLYWYRQILGQGPELLVQFQDESVVDDSQLPKDRFSAERLKGVDSTLKIQPAELGDSAMYLCASSLGQGPTEAFFGQGTRLTVV.

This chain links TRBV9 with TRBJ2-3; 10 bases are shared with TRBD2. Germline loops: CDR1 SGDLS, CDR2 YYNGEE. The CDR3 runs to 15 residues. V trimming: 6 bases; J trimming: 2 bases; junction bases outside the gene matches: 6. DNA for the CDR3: TGTGCCAGCACCACGGGACTAGCGAACACAGATACGCAGTATTTT. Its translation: CASTTGLANTDTQYF.